Given below is one T cell receptor beta chain in context. Its target antigen remains unknown. Qualities for individual bases were not recorded, and no much larger clone is one base off. This record comes from a study of blood T cell repertoires in COVID-19 (dated by TCRdb to the early 2020s). With regard to the full study: Samples from collaborators originated in the United States, Italy and Spain and spanned both the acute and convalescent phases of COVID-19. The prospective study material was composed of cDNA or gDNA derived from T cells, B-cell-depleted T cells, or PBMCs. The dataset comprised deeply sampled blood TCRbeta repertoires from subjects exposed to, actively infected with, or recovered from COVID-19. The repertoires were released in a freely available public database meant as a resource for research on the immune response to SARS-CoV-2. The samples were drawn from the first 160 participants of the ongoing ImmuneRACE study and from some 1,300 subjects provided by 6 global collaborators. The sample metadata nearly always contained a de-identified subject ID, COVID-19 status, age in years and sex. Where HLA class I and class II types were available, the types were taken from metadata supplied by the sample provider, not from assay-based typing. Overall study results and their limits: The amount of clinical and demographic metadata varied by source and participant and was provided uncurated.

The immunoSEQ Assay, a bias-controlled multiplex PCR, was used to amplify TCRbeta CDR3 regions from genomic DNA. For the original study's pipeline: Within the assay, amplification of reference gene primers was used to estimate how many nucleated cells each sample contained. Sequence reads were collapsed and filtered to measure the absolute abundance of every unique TCRbeta CDR3 rearrangement. For each sample, productive Simpson clonality was calculated as the square root of Simpson's diversity index across productive rearrangements. What TCRdb holds here is the immuneACCESS table cut down to in-frame rearrangements. Part of the clones is not present; checked against another copy, under half of the missing clones reflect an unresolved V gene, and the others are unexplained. V, J and clone size reflect that table, while D and trimming were determined from the DNA. The sample includes some 180,000 clones, with about 88% observed a single time. The ten largest account for roughly a sixth of the sample.

The germline ends are 13 bases apart after V is trimmed by 2 bases and J by 7 bases. As encoded in the germline V gene, CDR1 is SGDLS while CDR2 is YYNGEE. The cysteine opens and the phenylalanine closes a CDR3 of 13 amino acids. Just the 39-base CDR3 DNA is kept, in frame starting at base 1. In Seattle, one collaborating source enrolled patients while the infection was active and tracked those patients longitudinally over the course of disease. Collaborating institutions collected whole blood in K2EDTA tubes following their own protocols. For TCRbeta analysis, collaborators shipped samples as frozen whole blood, isolated PBMCs, or DNA extracted from either of those sample types.

The clonotype comes from a man aged 45-65 years with COVID-19, enrolled during active disease. The sample consisted of peripheral blood. Rearrangement joined TRBV9 to TRBJ2-7; a weak D assignment points to TRBD2 (5 bases agree). The CDR3 region has the sequence CASSVLEGGEQYF. Read as DNA, the sequence is TGTGCCAGCAGCGTCCTAGAGGGTGGTGAGCAGTACTTC.